This T cell receptor beta chain came from a study of cytomegalovirus exposure and HLA in healthy donors. Researchers ran the PCR with 60 Vbeta and 13 Jbeta primers. Profiling relied on immunoSEQ multiplex PCR, and the TCRdb table lists in-frame clones only, not all of them. The sample shows over 150,000 clones, 87% of them seen only once. Comment on this clone: Its target is unknown.

Study observations and caveats: Cytomegalovirus association was assigned to about 150 TCR beta chains.

V was clipped by 5 bases and J by 5 bases; unmatched bases: 6. The CDR3 covers 14 residues. The germline V gene has CDR1 SGHTA and CDR2 FQGNSA. The sequence was collected from a woman in her 30s in good health and CMV-seronegative. The source material was PBMCs. The rearrangement joins TRBV7-2 to TRBJ1-5; 7 bases align to TRBD1. The CDR3 reads CASSMGQRDQPQHF. In nucleotides, the CDR3 is TGTGCCAGCAGCATGGGACAGCGGGATCAGCCCCAGCATTTT.